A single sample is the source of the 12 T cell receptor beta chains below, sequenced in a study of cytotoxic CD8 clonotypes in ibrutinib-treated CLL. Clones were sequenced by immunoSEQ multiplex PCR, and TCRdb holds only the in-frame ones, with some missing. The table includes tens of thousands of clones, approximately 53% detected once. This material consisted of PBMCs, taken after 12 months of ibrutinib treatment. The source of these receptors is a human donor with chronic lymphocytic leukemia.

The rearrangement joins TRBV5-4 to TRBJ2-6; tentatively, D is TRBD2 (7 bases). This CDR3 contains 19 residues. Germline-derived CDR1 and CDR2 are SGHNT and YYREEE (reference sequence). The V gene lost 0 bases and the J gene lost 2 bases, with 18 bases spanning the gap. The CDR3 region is CASSLGAGGPPAGANVLTF. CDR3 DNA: TGTGCCAGCAGCTTGGGTGCCGGGGGGCCCCCCGCTGGGGCCAACGTCCTGACTTTC.

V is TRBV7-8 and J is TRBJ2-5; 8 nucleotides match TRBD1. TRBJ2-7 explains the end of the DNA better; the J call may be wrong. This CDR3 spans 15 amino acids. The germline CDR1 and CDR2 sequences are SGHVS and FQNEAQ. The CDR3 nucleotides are TGTGCCAGCAGCAGCAGGACAGGGAGCTCCTACGAGCAGTACTTC. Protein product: CASSSRTGSSYEQYF.

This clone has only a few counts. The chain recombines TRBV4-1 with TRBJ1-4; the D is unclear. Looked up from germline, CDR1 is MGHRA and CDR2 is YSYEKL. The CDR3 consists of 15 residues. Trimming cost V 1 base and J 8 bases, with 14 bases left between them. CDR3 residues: CASSQGVAKREKLFF. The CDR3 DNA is TGCGCCAGCAGCCAAGGAGTGGCGAAGAGAGAAAAACTGTTTTTT.

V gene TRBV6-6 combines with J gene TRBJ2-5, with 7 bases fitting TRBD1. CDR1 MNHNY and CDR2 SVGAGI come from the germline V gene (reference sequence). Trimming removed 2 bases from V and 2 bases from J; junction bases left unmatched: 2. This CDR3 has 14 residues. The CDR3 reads CASSYPGQQETQYF. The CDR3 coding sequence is TGTGCCAGCAGTTACCCGGGACAGCAAGAGACCCAGTACTTC.

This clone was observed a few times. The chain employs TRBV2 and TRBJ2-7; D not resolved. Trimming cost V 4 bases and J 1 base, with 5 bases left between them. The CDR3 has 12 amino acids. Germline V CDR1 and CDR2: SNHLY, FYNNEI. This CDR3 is CASSVTSYEQYF. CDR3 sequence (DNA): TGTGCCAGCAGTGTGACATCCTACGAGCAGTACTTC. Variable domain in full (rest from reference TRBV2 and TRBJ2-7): EPEVTQTPSHQVTQMGQEVILRCVPISNHLYFYWYRQILGQKVEFLVSFYNNEISEKSEIFDDQFSVERPDGSNFTLKIRSTKLEDSAMYFCASSVTSYEQYFGPGTRLTVT.

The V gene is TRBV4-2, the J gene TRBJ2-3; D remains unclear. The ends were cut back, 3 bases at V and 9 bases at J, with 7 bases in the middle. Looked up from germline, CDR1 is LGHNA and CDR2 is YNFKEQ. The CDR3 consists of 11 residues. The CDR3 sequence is CASSQDRTQYF. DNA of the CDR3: TGTGCCAGCAGCCAGGATAGGACGCAGTATTTT.

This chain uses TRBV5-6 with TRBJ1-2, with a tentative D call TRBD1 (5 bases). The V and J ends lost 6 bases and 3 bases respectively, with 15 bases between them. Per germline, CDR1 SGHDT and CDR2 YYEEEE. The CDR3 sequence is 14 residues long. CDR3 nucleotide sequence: TGTGCCAGCACCTTATTTGACAGATACTATGGCTACACCTTC. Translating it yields CASTLFDRYYGYTF.

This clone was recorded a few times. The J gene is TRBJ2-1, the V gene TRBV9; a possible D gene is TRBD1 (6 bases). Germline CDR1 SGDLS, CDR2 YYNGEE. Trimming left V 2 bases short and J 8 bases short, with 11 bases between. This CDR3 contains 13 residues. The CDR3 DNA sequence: TGTGCCAGCAGCGTGGAACAGGGTGATGAGCAGTTCTTC. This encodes CASSVEQGDEQFF.

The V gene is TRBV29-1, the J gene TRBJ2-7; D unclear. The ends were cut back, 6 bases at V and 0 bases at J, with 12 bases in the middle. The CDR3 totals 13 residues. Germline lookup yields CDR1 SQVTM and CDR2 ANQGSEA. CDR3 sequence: CSVELSASYEQYF. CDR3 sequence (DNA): TGCAGCGTGGAGCTGTCGGCCTCCTACGAGCAGTACTTC.

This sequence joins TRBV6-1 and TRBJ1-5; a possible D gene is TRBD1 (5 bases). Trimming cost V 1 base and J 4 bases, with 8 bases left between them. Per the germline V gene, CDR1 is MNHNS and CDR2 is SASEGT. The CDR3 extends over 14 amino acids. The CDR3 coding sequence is TGTGCCAGCAGTGAAGTGGGACGTAATCAGCCCCAGCATTTT. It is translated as CASSEVGRNQPQHF.

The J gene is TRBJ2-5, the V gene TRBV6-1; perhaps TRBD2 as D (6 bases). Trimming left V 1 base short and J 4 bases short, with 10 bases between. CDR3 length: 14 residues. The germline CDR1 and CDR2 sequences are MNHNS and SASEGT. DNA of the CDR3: TGTGCCAGCAGTGAAGGCGGGGTCGTAGAGACCCAGTACTTC. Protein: CASSEGGVVETQYF.

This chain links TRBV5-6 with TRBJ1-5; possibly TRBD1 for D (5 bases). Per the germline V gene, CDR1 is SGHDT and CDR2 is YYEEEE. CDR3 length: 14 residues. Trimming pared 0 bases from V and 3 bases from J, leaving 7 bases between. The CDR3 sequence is CASSLGQLNQPQHF. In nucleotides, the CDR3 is TGTGCCAGCAGCTTGGGACAGCTCAATCAGCCCCAGCATTTT.